This TCR beta chain emerged from a study of neurological immune-mediated disorders. From the 5' RACE reads, TCRdb called clonotypes with MiXCR, one entry per CDR3 protein. The sample carries over 35,000 distinct CDR3 sequences, 3.5% to 5% recorded once. The ends were cut back, 5 bases at V and 0 bases at J, with 12 bases in the middle. The CDR3 totals 14 residues. This clonotype appeared a single time. Its antigen remains unidentified. Broader study findings: One related-CDR3 cluster, identified by phylogenetic grouping, held the repertoires of 18 of 34 multiple sclerosis patients and was a possible signature.

The receptor's source is a woman aged 60-75 years with multiple sclerosis. The sequenced sample was PBMCs. The chain joins TRBV5-3 to TRBJ2-7; a possible D gene is TRBD2 (5 bases). TRBV5-3 is noted as an ORF with a role that remains uncertain. The CDR3: CARSWTSGSYEQYV. CDR3 sequence (DNA): TGTGCCAGAAGTTGGACTTCTGGCTCCTACGAGCAGTACGTC.